The 2 T cell receptor beta chains given below trace back to one sample, sequenced in a study of cytomegalovirus exposure and HLA in healthy donors. Amplification used 60 Vbeta primers and 13 Jbeta primers. The assay was immunoSEQ multiplex PCR, and TCRdb's table has in-frame clones only and misses some. Counted here are roughly 180,000 clones, around 80% occurring once; the ten biggest clones make up roughly 2%. The source material was PBMCs. The receptors shown here come from a woman under 40 in good health and CMV-seronegative.

The chain has TRBV6-6 and TRBJ2-5; D is unresolved. The germline V and J ends were trimmed by 11 bases and 4 bases, with 14 bases remaining between them. There are 12 residues in the CDR3. Per germline, CDR1 MNHNY and CDR2 SVGAGI (reference sequence). CDR3: CAVATPRETQYF. The DNA of the CDR3 is TGTGCCGTAGCCACGCCGAGAGAGACCCAGTACTTC.

CDR3 sequence: CATSREILAGIYGYTF. The CDR3 region has the DNA TGTGCCACCAGCAGAGAGATCTTGGCGGGGATCTATGGCTACACCTTC. The chain recombines TRBV15 with TRBJ1-2, with D hard to call. V lost 0 bases, J lost 4 bases, and 15 bases lay in between. This CDR3 has 16 residues. CDR1 is LNHNV and CDR2 is YYDKDF in the germline V gene (reference sequence).